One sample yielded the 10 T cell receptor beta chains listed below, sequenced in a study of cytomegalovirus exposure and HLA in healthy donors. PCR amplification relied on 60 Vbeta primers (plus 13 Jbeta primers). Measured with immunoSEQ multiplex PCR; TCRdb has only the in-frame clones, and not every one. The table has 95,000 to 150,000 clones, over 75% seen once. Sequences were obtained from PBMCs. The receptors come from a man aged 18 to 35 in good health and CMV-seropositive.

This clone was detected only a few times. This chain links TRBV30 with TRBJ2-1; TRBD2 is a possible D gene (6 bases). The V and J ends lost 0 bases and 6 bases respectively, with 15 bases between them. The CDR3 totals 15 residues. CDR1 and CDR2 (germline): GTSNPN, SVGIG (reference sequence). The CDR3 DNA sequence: TGTGCCTGGAGTGTAACGGGACTCTTTCCCAATGAGCAGTTCTTC. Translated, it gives CAWSVTGLFPNEQFF.

The CDR3 DNA reads as TGCGCCAGCAGCCTCGAAGACTTATCGGCGGGACTAGCGGGAACGGGGGATGAGCAGTTCTTC. Translation: CASSLEDLSAGLAGTGDEQFF. This chain joins TRBV4-1 and TRBJ2-1; 13 bases match TRBD2. The CDR3 spans 21 residues. Germline-derived CDR1 and CDR2 are MGHRA and YSYEKL. The junction had 23 bases not matched to a gene; V was cut back by 4 bases and J by 8 bases.

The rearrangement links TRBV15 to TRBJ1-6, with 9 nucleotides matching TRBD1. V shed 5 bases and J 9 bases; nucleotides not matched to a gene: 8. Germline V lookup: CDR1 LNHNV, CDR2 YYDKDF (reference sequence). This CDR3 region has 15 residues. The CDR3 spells CATSPDRGSGSPLHF. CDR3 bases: TGTGCCACCAGCCCCGACAGGGGGTCGGGTTCACCCCTCCACTTT.

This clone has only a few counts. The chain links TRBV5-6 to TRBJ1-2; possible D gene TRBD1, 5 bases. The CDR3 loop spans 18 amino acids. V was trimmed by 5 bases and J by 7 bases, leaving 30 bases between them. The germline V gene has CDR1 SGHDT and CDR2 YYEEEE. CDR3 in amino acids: CASRLGRPRGGRGLGYTF. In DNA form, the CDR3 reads TGTGCCAGCAGACTTGGACGGCCTAGGGGAGGACGAGGCCTTGGCTACACCTTC.

The CDR3 DNA sequence: TGTGCCAGCAGTTCCTTTAGCACAGATACGCAGTATTTT. Its protein is CASSSFSTDTQYF. The chain uses TRBV27 and TRBJ2-3, with D uncertain. CDR1 and CDR2 (germline): MNHEY, SMNVEV (reference sequence). The germline V and J ends were trimmed by 4 bases and 0 bases, with 5 bases remaining between them. The CDR3 is 13 amino acids.

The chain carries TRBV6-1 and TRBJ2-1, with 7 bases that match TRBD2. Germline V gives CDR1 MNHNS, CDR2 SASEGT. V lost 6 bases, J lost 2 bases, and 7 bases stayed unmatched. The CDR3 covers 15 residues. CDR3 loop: CASSLRGIPYNEQFF. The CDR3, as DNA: TGTGCCAGCAGCTTGCGGGGGATCCCCTACAATGAGCAGTTCTTC.

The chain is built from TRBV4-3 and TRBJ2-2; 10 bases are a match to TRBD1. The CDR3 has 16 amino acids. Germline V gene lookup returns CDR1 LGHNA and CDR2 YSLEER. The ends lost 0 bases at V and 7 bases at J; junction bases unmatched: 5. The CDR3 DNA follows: TGCGCCAGCAGCCAAGAGAGGACAGGGGGTCTCGGGGAGCTGTTTTTT. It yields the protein CASSQERTGGLGELFF.

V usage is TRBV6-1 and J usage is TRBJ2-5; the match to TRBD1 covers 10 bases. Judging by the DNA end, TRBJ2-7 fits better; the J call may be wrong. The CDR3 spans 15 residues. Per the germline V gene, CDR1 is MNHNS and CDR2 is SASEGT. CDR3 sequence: CASSFPGQGTHEQYF. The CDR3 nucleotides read TGTGCCAGCAGCTTCCCGGGACAGGGGACCCACGAGCAGTACTTC.

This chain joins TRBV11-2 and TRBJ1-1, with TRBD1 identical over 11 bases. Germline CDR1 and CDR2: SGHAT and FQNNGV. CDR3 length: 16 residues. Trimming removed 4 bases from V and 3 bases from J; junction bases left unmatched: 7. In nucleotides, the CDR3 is TGTGCCAGCAGCTCCGGACAGGGGGCTGTTTACACTGAAGCTTTCTTT. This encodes CASSSGQGAVYTEAFF.

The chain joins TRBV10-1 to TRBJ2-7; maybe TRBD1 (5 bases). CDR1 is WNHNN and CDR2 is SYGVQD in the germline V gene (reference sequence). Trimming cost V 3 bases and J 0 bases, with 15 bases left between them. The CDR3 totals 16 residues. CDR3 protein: CASSDPQGSSSYEQYF. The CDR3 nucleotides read TGCGCCAGCAGTGACCCGCAGGGCTCGAGCTCCTACGAGCAGTACTTC.